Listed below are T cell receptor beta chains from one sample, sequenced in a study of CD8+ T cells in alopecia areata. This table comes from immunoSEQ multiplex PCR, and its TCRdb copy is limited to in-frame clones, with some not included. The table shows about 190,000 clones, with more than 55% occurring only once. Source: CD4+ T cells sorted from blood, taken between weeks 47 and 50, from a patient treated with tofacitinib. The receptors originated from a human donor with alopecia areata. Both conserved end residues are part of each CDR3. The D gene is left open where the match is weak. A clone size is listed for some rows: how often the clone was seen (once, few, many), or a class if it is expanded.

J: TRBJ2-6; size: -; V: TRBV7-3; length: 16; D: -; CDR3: CASSPIGGTGANVLTF; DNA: TGTGCCAGCAGCCCAATAGGAGGGACTGGGGCCAACGTCCTGACTTTC
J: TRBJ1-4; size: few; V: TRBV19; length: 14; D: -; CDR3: CASSITTTNEKLFF; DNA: TGTGCCAGTAGTATCACGACAACTAATGAAAAACTGTTTTTT
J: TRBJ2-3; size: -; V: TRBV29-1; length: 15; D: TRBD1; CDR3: CSYLPSGTASDTQYF; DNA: TGCAGCTATCTTCCCTCCGGGACAGCCTCAGATACGCAGTATTTT
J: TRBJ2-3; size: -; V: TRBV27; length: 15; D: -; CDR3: CASSSPDISTDTQYF; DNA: TGTGCCAGCAGTTCTCCGGACATTAGCACAGATACGCAGTATTTT
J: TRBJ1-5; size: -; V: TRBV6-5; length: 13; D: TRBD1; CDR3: CASSPDRVQPQHF; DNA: TGTGCCAGCAGTCCCGACAGGGTCCAGCCCCAGCATTTT
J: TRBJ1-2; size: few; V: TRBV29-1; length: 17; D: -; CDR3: CSVEEVVVGRRNYGYTF; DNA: TGCAGCGTTGAGGAGGTAGTGGTCGGTCGAAGAAACTATGGCTACACCTTC
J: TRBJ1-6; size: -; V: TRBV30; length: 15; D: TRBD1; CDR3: CAWSFTGTGGSPLHF; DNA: TGTGCCTGGAGTTTTACCGGGACAGGGGGATCACCCCTCCACTTT
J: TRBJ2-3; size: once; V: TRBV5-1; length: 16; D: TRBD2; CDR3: CASSLALAASTDTQYF; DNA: TGCGCCAGCAGCTTGGCACTAGCGGCTAGCACAGATACGCAGTATTTT
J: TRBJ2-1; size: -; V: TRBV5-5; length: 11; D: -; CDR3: CASSLGGEQFF; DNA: TGTGCCAGCAGCTTGGGTGGTGAGCAGTTCTTC
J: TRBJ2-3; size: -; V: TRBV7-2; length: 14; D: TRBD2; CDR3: CASSGGGFADTQYF; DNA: TGTGCCAGCAGCGGCGGGGGGTTCGCGGATACGCAGTATTTT
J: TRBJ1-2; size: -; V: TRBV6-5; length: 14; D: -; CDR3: CASRLPGGDYGYTF; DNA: TGTGCCAGCAGACTCCCGGGGGGCGACTATGGCTACACCTTC
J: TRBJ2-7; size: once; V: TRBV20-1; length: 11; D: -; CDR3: CSASDDYEQYF; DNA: TGCAGTGCTAGTGATGACTACGAGCAGTACTTC
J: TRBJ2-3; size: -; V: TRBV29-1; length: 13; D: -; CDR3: CSTSGAATDTQYF; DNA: TGCAGCACCTCGGGCGCAGCCACAGATACGCAGTATTTT
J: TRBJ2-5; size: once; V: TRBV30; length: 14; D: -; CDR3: CAWSTGLPQETQYF; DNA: TGTGCCTGGAGTACGGGTCTCCCGCAAGAGACCCAGTACTTC
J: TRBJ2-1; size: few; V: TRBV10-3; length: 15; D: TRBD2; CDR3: CAISESPGGMAEQFF; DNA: TGTGCCATCAGTGAGTCCCCGGGGGGGATGGCTGAGCAGTTCTTC
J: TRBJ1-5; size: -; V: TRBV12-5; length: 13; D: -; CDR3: CASGEGGNQPQHF; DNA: TGTGCTAGTGGTGAGGGAGGGAATCAGCCCCAGCATTTT
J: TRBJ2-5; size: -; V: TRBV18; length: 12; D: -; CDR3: CASSPTEETQYF; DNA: TGTGCCAGCTCACCAACAGAAGAGACCCAGTACTTC
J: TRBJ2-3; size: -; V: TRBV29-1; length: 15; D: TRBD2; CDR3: CSAAIEAGGSDTQYF; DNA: TGCAGCGCCGCCATAGAAGCGGGGGGGAGCGATACGCAGTATTTT
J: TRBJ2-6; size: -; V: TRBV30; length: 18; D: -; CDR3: CAWSAVMALSSGANVLTF; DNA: TGTGCCTGGAGTGCTGTAATGGCTTTAAGCTCTGGGGCCAACGTCCTGACTTTC
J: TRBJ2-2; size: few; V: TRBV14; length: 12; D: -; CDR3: CASSQETGELFF; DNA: TGTGCCAGCAGCCAAGAAACCGGGGAGCTGTTTTTT
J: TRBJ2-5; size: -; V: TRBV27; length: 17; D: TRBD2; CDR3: CASSLSGRGGPQETQYF; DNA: TGTGCCAGCAGTTTATCGGGGCGGGGGGGCCCCCAAGAGACCCAGTACTTC
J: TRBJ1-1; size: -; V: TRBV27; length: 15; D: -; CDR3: CASSFQGALNTEAFF; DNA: TGTGCCAGCAGTTTCCAGGGAGCATTGAACACTGAAGCTTTCTTT
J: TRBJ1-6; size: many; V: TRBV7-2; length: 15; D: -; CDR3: CASSYLNGNNSPLHF; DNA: TGTGCCAGCAGTTACCTTAACGGAAATAATTCACCCCTCCACTTT
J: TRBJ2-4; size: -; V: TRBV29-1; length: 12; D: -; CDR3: CSAGTAKNIQYF; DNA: TGCAGCGCCGGGACAGCCAAAAACATTCAGTACTTC
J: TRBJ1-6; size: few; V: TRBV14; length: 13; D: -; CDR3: CASSQIAGTPLHF; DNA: TGTGCCAGCAGCCAAATCGCAGGGACACCCCTCCACTTT
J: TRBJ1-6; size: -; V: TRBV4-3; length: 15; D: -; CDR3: CASSQAQDRNSPLHF; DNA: TGCGCCAGCAGCCAAGCGCAGGATCGGAATTCACCCCTCCACTTT
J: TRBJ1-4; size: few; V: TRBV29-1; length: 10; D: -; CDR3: CSVVRGKLFF; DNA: TGCAGCGTTGTCCGGGGAAAACTGTTTTTT
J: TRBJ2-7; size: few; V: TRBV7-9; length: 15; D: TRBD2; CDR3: CASSPSGGRPYEQYF; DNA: TGTGCCAGCAGCCCTTCGGGAGGGAGGCCCTACGAGCAGTACTTC
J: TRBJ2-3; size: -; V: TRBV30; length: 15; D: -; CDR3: CAWSVSGLSTDTQYF; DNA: TGTGCCTGGAGCGTTAGCGGTCTGAGCACAGATACGCAGTATTTT
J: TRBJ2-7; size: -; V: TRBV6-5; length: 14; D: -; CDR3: CASSPGTFSYEQYF; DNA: TGTGCCAGCAGTCCAGGCACCTTCTCCTACGAGCAGTACTTC
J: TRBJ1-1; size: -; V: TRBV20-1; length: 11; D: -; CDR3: CSAKAGQAPLF; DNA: TGCAGTGCTAAGGCAGGCCAAGCCCCGCTTTTT
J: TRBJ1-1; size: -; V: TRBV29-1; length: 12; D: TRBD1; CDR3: CSVGQGATEAFF; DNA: TGCAGCGTTGGTCAGGGGGCGACTGAAGCTTTCTTT
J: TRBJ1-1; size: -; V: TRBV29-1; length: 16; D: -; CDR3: CSVKRNMAGPNTEAFF; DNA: TGCAGCGTAAAACGAAACATGGCAGGGCCGAACACTGAAGCTTTCTTT
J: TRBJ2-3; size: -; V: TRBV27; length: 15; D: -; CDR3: CASSFDGASTDTQYF; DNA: TGTGCCAGCAGTTTCGACGGGGCGAGCACAGATACGCAGTATTTT
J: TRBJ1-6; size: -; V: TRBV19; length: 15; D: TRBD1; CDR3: CASTAKDRGGSPLHF; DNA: TGTGCCAGTACGGCGAAAGACAGGGGAGGGTCACCCCTCCACTTT
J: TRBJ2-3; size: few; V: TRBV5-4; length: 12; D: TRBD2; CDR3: CASSLRGDLQYF; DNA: TGTGCCAGCAGCCTTCGGGGGGACTTGCAGTATTTT
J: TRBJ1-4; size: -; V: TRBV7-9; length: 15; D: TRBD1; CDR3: CASSSDRATNEKLFF; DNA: TGTGCCAGCAGCTCGGACAGGGCAACTAATGAAAAACTGTTTTTT
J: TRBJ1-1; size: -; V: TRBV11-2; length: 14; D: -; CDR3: CASSLAEGSTEAFF; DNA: TGTGCCAGCAGCTTAGCGGAGGGGAGCACTGAAGCTTTCTTT
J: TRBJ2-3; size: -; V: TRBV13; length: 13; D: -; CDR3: CASSSLAADTQYF; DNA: TGTGCCAGCAGCTCTCTAGCTGCAGATACGCAGTATTTT
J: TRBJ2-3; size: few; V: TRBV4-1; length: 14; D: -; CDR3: CASSQEPTADTQYF; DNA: TGCGCCAGCAGCCAGGAACCTACCGCAGATACGCAGTATTTT
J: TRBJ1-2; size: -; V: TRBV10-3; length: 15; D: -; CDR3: CAISELQPFNYGYTF; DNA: TGTGCCATCAGTGAATTACAGCCTTTTAACTATGGCTACACCTTC
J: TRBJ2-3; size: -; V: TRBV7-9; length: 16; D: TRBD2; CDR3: CASTRGGLADTDTQYF; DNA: TGTGCCAGCACTAGGGGCGGGCTAGCGGACACAGATACGCAGTATTTT
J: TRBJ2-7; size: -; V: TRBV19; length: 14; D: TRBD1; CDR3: CASSTTGGSYEQYF; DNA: TGTGCCAGTAGCACGACAGGGGGTTCCTACGAGCAGTACTTC
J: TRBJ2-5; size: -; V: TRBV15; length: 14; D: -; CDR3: CATSRAQIQETQYF; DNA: TGTGCCACCAGCAGAGCCCAGATACAAGAGACCCAGTACTTC
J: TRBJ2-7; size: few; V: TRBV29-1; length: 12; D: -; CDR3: CSVVDSVYEQYF; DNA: TGCAGCGTTGTGGACAGTGTCTACGAGCAGTACTTC
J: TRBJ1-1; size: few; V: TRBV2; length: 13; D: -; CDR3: CASSEGWDLEAFF; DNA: TGTGCCAGCAGTGAAGGTTGGGATCTCGAAGCTTTCTTT
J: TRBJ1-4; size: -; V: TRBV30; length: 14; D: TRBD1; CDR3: CAWSGDSNNEKLFF; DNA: TGTGCCTGGAGTGGGGACAGCAATAATGAAAAACTGTTTTTT
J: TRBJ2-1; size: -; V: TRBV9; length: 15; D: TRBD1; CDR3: CASSEQGQLRNEQFF; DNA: TGTGCCAGCAGCGAACAGGGACAGCTTCGCAATGAGCAGTTCTTC
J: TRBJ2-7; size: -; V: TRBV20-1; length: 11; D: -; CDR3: CSARETYEQYF; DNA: TGCAGTGCTAGAGAAACTTACGAGCAGTACTTC